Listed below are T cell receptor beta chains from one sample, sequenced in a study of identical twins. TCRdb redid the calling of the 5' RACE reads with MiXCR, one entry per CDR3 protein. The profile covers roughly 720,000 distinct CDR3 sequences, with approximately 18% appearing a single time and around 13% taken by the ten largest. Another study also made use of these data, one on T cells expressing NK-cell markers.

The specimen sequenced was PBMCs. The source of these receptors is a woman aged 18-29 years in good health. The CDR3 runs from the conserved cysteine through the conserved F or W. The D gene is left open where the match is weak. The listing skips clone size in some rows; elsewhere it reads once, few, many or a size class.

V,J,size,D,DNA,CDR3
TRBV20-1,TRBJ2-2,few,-,TGCAGTGCCAGTGGGGGCGGGGAGCTGTTTTTT,CSASGGGELFF
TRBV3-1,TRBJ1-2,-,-,TGTGCCAGCAGCCCGCTACAGGGAAATGGCTACACCTTC,CASSPLQGNGYTF
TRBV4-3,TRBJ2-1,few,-,TGCGCCAGCAGCCGAGACTACCCTTTTCCCAATGAGCAGTTCTTC,CASSRDYPFPNEQFF
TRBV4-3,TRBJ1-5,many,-,TGCGCCAGCAGCCAAGAATCAGGAGGCCCCCAGCATTTT,CASSQESGGPQHF
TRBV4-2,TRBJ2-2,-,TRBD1,TGTGCCAGCAGCGTATCCCATTTCGGGACAGGGTGGACCGGGGAGCTGTTTTTT,CASSVSHFGTGWTGELFF
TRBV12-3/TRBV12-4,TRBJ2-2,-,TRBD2,TGTGCCAGCAGGGCCGGCCAGCGGGGGATAGACACCGGGGAGCTGTTTTTT,CASRAGQRGIDTGELFF
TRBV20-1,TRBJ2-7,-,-,TGCAGTGCGCCCGGGGCCACGACGTACGAGCAGTACTTC,CSAPGATTYEQYF
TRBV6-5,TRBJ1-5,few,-,TGTGCCAGCAGTACTGGGGGGACTCGGCAGCCCCAGCATTTT,CASSTGGTRQPQHF
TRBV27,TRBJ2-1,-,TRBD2,TGTGCCAGCAGTCAGACTAGCCGAACTTCCTACAATGAGCAGTTCTTC,CASSQTSRTSYNEQFF
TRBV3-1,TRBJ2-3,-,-,TGTGCCAGCAGTCGAATAGGGGCAGGGGCCGGCACAGATACGCAGTATTTT,CASSRIGAGAGTDTQYF
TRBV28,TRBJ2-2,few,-,TGTGCCAGCAGTTTACAACAGGGACTTGGGGAGCTGTTTTTT,CASSLQQGLGELFF
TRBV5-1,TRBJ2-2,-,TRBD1,TGCGCCAGCAGGCTGACAGGGGGCTTCGGGGAGCTGTTTTTT,CASRLTGGFGELFF
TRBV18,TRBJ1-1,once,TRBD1,TGTGCCAGCTCCCCAATGGTGACAGGGTCGAGCACTGAAGCTTTCTTT,CASSPMVTGSSTEAFF
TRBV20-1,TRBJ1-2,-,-,TGCAGTGCTAGAGACAGGGTTAACTATGGCTACACCTTC,CSARDRVNYGYTF
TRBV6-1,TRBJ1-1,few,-,TGTGCCAGCAAGAGGGGCCGTCAAAAAGACACTGAAGCTTTCTTT,CASKRGRQKDTEAFF
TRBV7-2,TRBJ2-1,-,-,TGTGCCAGCAGCGAAGGACTCGCTAAATCCTACAATGAGCAGTTCTTC,CASSEGLAKSYNEQFF
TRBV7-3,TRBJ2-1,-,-,TGTGCCAGCAGCCGTCAGCCGGGAAGCTCCTACAATGAGCAGTTCTTC,CASSRQPGSSYNEQFF
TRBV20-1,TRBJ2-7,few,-,TGCAGTGCCGAAGGACAGAGCTACGAGCAGTACTTC,CSAEGQSYEQYF
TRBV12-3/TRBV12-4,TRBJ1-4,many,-,TGTGCCAGCAGTTTCTTGGTAGGGGAAAAACTGTTTTTT,CASSFLVGEKLFF
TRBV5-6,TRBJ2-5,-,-,TGTGCCAGCACCACGGGGGGCCGGGAGACCCAGTACTTC,CASTTGGRETQYF
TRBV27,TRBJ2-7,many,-,TGTGCCAGCAGTTCCGCGGATTCCTACGAGCAGTACTTC,CASSSADSYEQYF
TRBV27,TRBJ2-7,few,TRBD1,TGTGCCAGCAGTTTATCCACTCGACAGGGGGCGCGGACCTACGAGCAGTACTTC,CASSLSTRQGARTYEQYF